The following is a T cell receptor beta chain sequence with its context. This specimen comes from a study of blood T cell repertoires in COVID-19. Study background: Italy, Spain and the United States were the sources of the convalescent and acute COVID-19 samples. PBMCs, B-cell-depleted T cells, or T cells were the source of the cDNA or gDNA that made up the material.

Assignments of participants to cohorts depended upon their own reported clinical history. CDR1 is SGHRS, CDR2 YFSETQ, per germline. After removal of 4 bases from V and 7 bases from J, the junction contained 6 bases not matched to a gene. The length of the CDR3 is 14 residues. Authors' data handling: Using reference gene primer amplification, nucleated cell counts were estimated. Produced via immunoSEQ multiplex PCR; TCRdb's table is partial and in-frame only. For V, J and clone size, that table is used; D and trimming come from the DNA. The table shows 300,000 to 450,000 clones, with about 88% occurring only once.

The material sequenced was PBMCs or T cells enriched from blood (not recorded which). This receptor was identified in a woman aged 18-29 years who had recovered from COVID-19. The chain uses TRBV5-1 and TRBJ1-4; 8 nucleotides agree with TRBD1. This chain's CDR3 is CASSHDRGGEKLFF. Written as DNA, the CDR3 is TGCGCCAGCAGCCACGACAGGGGTGGTGAAAAACTGTTTTTT.